This T cell receptor (beta chain) was obtained from a study of CD4 T cells in relation to SARS-CoV-2 and coronaviruses. Background on the study: After roughly ten days of antigen culture, PBMC TCR beta CDR3s were sequenced.

Profiled with immunoSEQ multiplex PCR; TCRdb holds only in-frame clones, not every one. The profile shows roughly 21,000 clones, about three quarters of them singletons. In the case of this clone: No antigen is known for it.

Findings of the study overall: Each donor contributed either pre-pandemic or post-infection samples, not both.

Unexposed donor CD4+ T cells date from 2011-2018, before the COVID-19 pandemic. After more than eight days of culture, CD4+ T cells were isolated. Testing used SARS-CoV-2 S/N and four cold-coronavirus spikes on unexposed-donor CD4+ T cells, cells permitting. Each well had about 2.2 million PBMCs in around 5.3% human AB serum with IL-2. Germline loops: CDR1 SGHNT, CDR2 YYREEE (reference sequence). The V and J ends lost 5 bases and 5 bases, in that order; junction bases with no gene match: 13. This CDR3 has 17 residues. Sequencing input: CD4+ T cells from PBMCs, cultured in vitro. This chain links TRBV5-4 with TRBJ2-7; 13 bases fit TRBD2. The TCR sequence derives from a human donor in good health. CDR3 sequence reads: CASRRGLAGEFLDEQYF. CDR3 sequence (DNA): TGTGCCAGCAGGCGCGGACTAGCGGGAGAGTTTTTGGACGAGCAGTACTTC.